These T cell receptor beta chains were read from a single sample in a study of Graves' ophthalmopathy and Graves' hyperthyroidism. TCRdb reanalysed the multiplex PCR reads using MiXCR and keeps one entry per CDR3 protein. The sample includes 350,000 or so distinct CDR3 sequences, about a sixth of them seen just once. Source material: peripheral blood. All receptors derive from an adult man with Graves' ophthalmopathy. Each CDR3 is given with its conserved first and last residue. D genes are given only for firm matches. Some rows have no size entry. The others give once, few or many, or a class for an expanded clone.

D | J | size | V | length | DNA | CDR3
TRBD1 | TRBJ1-6 | many | TRBV15 | 16 | TGTGCCACCAGCAGTACCAGGGGGACCGTAGCTTCACCCCTCCACTTT | CATSSTRGTVASPLHF
. | TRBJ2-5 | . | TRBV20-1 | 16 | TGCAGTGCTAGGGTTAGGGACTACCAGGGGGGCGAGACCCAGTACTTC | CSARVRDYQGGETQYF
TRBD2 | TRBJ2-5 | many | TRBV6-1 | 15 | TGTGCCAGCGCTAGCGGGAGAGTGGGCCAAGAGACCCAGTACTTC | CASASGRVGQETQYF
. | TRBJ1-1 | many | TRBV24-1 | 11 | TGTGCCACCAGTGATTTGCTGGGGACTTTCTTT | CATSDLLGTFF
TRBD1 | TRBJ1-2 | many | TRBV4-3 | 15 | TGCGCCAGCAGCCCTGAGGCGGGACAGGTCTTCGGCTACACCTTC | CASSPEAGQVFGYTF
. | TRBJ1-3 | many | TRBV30 | 13 | TGTGCCTGGTCGGGGGGCGCTGGAAACACCATATATTTT | CAWSGGAGNTIYF
. | TRBJ1-6 | many | TRBV7-2 | 18 | TGTGCCAGTGAAACTTGGGGGGCAAGATACGGGGATAATTCACCCCTCCACTTT | CASETWGARYGDNSPLHF
. | TRBJ1-2 | . | TRBV10-3 | 14 | TGTGCCATCAACCCTGTGAGGGGACGGCGAGGCTACACCTTC | CAINPVRGRRGYTF
. | TRBJ1-1 | many | TRBV7-2 | 14 | TGTGCCAGCAGAGCCCCGAATGTGAACACTGAAGCTTTCTTT | CASRAPNVNTEAFF
. | TRBJ1-5 | many | TRBV27 | 16 | TGTGCCAGCAGTTTAATGGCACCCGGTAGCAATCAGCCCCAGCATTTT | CASSLMAPGSNQPQHF
. | TRBJ2-7 | many | TRBV7-2 | 14 | TGTGCCAGCAGCTTAGAAGGAGGGAGGCACGAGCAGTACTTC | CASSLEGGRHEQYF
TRBD2 | TRBJ2-7 | many | TRBV7-2 | 15 | TGTGCCAGCATCCCCTTTAGCGGGAGTCACACCGAGCAGTACTTC | CASIPFSGSHTEQYF
. | TRBJ2-2 | many | TRBV11-2 | 16 | TGTGCCAGCAGCTTAGGACCATCCCGACTCACCGGGGAGCTGTTTTTT | CASSLGPSRLTGELFF
. | TRBJ2-2 | many | TRBV9 | 16 | TGTGCCAGCAGCGTAGGAGGGCAGGGAGGTACCGGGGAGCTGTTTTTT | CASSVGGQGGTGELFF
. | TRBJ2-7 | few | TRBV6-4 | 13 | TGTGCCAGCAGACTCGGGATCTACTACGAGCAGTGCTTC | CASRLGIYYEQCF
. | TRBJ1-1 | many | TRBV28 | 13 | TGTGCCAGCAGTCGACAGGCTTACACTGAAGCTTTCTTT | CASSRQAYTEAFF
. | TRBJ2-2 | many | TRBV27 | 16 | TGTGCCAGCACCCAAGGGATCAGGGTGGAGACCGGGGAGCTGTTTTTT | CASTQGIRVETGELFF
. | TRBJ2-2 | . | TRBV15 | 13 | TGTGCCACCAGCAGATTGGGCACCGGGGAGCTGTTTTTT | CATSRLGTGELFF
TRBD1 | TRBJ1-2 | . | TRBV6-2/TRBV6-3 | 14 | TGTGCCAGCAGCACCGGGACAGGGTGGGATGGCTACACCTTC | CASSTGTGWDGYTF
. | TRBJ1-3 | many | TRBV6-5 | 16 | TGTGCCAGCAGTTTTCAGACAGGAGACTCTGGAAACACCATATATTTT | CASSFQTGDSGNTIYF
. | TRBJ2-6 | many | TRBV7-9 | 18 | TGTGCCAGCAGCTTAGGTACAGAGGTGTGGGCTGGGGCCAACGTCCTGACTTTC | CASSLGTEVWAGANVLTF
TRBD1 | TRBJ2-5 | many | TRBV20-1 | 16 | TGCAGTGCTAGAGAACAGGGGGGCGCTTACCAAGAGACCCAGTACTTC | CSAREQGGAYQETQYF